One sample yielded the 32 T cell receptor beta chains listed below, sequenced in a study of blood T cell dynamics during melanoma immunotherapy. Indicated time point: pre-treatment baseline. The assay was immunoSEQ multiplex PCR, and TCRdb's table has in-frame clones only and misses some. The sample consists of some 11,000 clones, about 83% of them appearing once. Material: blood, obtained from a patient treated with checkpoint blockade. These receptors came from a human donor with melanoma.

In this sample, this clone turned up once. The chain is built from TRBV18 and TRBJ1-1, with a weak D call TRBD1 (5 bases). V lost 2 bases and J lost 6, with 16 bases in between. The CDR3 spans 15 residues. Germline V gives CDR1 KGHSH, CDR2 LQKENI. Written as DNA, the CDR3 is TGTGCCAGCTCACCAGGGACGGTGGGGCTGTCTGAAGCTTTCTTT. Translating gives CASSPGTVGLSEAFF.

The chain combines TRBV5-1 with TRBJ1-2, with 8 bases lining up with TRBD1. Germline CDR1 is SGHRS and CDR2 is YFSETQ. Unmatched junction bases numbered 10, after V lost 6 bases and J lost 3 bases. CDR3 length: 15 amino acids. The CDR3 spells CASTPLTGEDYGYTF. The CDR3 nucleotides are TGCGCCAGCACACCCCTGACAGGGGAGGACTATGGCTACACCTTC.

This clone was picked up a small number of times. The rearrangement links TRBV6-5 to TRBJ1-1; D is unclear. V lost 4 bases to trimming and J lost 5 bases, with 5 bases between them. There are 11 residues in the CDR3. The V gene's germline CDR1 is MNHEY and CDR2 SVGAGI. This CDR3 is CASSSRTEAFF. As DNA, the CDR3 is TGTGCCAGCAGTTCGCGGACTGAAGCTTTCTTT.

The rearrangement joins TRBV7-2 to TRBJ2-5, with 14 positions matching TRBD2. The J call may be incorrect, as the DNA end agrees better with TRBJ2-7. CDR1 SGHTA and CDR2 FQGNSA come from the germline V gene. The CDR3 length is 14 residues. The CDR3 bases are TGTGCCAGCAGCGGGACTAGCGGGGGCTACGAGCAGTACTTC. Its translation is CASSGTSGGYEQYF.

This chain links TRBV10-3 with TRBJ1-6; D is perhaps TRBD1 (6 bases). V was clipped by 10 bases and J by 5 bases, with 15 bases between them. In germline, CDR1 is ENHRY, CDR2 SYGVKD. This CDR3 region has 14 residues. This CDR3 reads CATASGQNNSPLHF. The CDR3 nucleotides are TGTGCCACCGCTTCCGGACAGAATAATTCACCCCTCCACTTT.

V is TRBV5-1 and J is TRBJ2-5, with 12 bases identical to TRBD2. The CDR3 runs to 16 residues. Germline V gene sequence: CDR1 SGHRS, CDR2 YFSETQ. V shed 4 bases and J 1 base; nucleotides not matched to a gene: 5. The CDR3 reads CASSARTSGAQETQYF. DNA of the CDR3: TGCGCCAGCAGCGCCCGGACTAGCGGGGCCCAAGAGACCCAGTACTTC.

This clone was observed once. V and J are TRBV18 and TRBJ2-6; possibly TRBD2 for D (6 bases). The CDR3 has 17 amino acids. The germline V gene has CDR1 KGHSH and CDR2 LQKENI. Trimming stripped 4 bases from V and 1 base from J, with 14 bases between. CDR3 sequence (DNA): TGTGCCAGCTCACGGTCCGGGGGTGGTTCTGGGGCCAACGTCCTGACTTTC. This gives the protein CASSRSGGGSGANVLTF.

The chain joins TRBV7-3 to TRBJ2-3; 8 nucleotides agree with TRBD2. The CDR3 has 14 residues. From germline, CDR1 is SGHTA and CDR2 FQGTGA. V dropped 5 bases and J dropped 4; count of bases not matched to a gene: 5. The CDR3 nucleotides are TGTGCCAGCAGCCCGGGGGGGCCTCCAGATACGCAGTATTTT. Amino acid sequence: CASSPGGPPDTQYF. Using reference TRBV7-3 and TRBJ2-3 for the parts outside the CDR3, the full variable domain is GAGVSQTPSNKVTEKGKYVELRCDPISGHTALYWYRQSLGQGPEFLIYFQGTGAADDSGLPNDRFFAVRPEGSVSTLKIQRTERGDSAVYLCASSPGGPPDTQYFGPGTRLTVL.

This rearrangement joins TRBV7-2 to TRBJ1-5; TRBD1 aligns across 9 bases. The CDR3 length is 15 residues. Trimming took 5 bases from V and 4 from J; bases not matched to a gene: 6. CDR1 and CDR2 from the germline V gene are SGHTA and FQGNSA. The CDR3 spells CASSPLQGANQPQHF. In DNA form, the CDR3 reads TGTGCCAGCAGCCCGCTACAGGGGGCTAATCAGCCCCAGCATTTT.

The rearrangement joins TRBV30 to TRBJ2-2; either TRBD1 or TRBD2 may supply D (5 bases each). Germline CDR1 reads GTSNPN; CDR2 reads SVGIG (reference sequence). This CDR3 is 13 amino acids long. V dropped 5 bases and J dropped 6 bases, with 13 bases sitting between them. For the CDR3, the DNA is TGTGCCTGGGGGGTAGGGGACCCCGGGGAGCTGTTTTTT. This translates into CAWGVGDPGELFF. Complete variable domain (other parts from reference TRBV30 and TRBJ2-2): SQTIHQWPATLVQPVGSPLSLECTVEGTSNPNLYWYRQAAGRGLQLLFYSVGIGQISSEVPQNLSASRPQDRQFILSSKKLLLSDSGFYLCAWGVGDPGELFFGEGSRLTVL.

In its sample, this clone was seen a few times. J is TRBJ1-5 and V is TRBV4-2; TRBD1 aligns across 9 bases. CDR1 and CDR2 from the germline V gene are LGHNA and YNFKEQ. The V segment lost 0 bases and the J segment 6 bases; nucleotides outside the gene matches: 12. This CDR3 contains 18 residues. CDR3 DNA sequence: TGTGCCAGCAGCCAAGATCCGGGACAGGGAATCAACGCTCAGCCCCAGCATTTT. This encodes CASSQDPGQGINAQPQHF.

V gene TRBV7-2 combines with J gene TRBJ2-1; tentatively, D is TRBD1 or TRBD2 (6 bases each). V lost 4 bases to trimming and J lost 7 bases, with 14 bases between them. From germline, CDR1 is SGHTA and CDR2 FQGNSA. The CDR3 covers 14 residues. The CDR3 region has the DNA TGTGCCAGCAGCTCCCCGGGGGCGTGGAATGAGCAGTTCTTC. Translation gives CASSSPGAWNEQFF.

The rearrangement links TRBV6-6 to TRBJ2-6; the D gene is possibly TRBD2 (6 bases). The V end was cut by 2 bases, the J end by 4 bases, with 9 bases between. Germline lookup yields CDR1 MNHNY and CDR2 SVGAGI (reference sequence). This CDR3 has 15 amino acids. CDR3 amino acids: CASSYPSAGANVLTF. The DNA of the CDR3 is TGTGCCAGCAGTTACCCTAGCGCGGGGGCCAACGTCCTGACTTTC.

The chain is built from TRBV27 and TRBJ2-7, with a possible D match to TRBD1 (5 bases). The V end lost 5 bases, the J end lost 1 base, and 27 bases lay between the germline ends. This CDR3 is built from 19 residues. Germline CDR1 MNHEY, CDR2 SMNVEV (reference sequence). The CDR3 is CASSPPVLGPPQRSYEQYF. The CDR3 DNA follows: TGTGCCAGCAGTCCTCCAGTATTGGGGCCACCACAGAGGTCCTACGAGCAGTACTTC.

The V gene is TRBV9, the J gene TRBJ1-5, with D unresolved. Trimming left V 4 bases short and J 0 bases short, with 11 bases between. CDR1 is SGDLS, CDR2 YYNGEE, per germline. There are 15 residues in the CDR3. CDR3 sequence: CASSSLGNSNQPQHF. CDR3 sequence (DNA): TGTGCCAGCAGCAGCCTTGGGAATAGCAATCAGCCCCAGCATTTT.

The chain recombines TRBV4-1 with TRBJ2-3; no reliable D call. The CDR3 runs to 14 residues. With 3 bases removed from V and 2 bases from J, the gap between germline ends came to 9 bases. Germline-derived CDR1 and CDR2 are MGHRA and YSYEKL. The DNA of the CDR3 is TGCGCCAGCAGCCAGGGTAGGGCCACAGATACGCAGTATTTT. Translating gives CASSQGRATDTQYF.

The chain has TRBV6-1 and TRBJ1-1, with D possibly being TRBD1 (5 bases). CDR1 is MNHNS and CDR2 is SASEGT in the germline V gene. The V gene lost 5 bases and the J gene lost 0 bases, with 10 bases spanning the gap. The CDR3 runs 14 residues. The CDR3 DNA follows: TGTGCCAGCAGTTGGGGCAGCATGAACACTGAAGCTTTCTTT. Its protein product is CASSWGSMNTEAFF.

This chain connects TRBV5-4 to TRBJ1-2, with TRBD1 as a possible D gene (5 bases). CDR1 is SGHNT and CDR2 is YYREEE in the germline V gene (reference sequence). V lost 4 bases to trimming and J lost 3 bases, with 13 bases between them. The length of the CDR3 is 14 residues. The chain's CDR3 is CASSGLQGYYGYTF. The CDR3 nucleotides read TGTGCCAGCAGCGGACTTCAGGGATACTATGGCTACACCTTC.

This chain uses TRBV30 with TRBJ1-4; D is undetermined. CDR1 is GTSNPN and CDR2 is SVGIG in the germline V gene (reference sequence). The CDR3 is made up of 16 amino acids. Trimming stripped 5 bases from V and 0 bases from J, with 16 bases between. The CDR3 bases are TGTGCCTGGGGTTTTGGGCAGCTTGCAACTAATGAAAAACTGTTTTTT. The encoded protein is CAWGFGQLATNEKLFF.

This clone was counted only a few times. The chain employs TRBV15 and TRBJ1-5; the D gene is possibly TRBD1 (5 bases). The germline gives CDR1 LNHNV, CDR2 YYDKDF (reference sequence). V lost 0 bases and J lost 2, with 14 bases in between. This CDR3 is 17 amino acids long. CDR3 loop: CATSRDRQGSGNQPQHF. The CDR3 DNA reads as TGTGCCACCAGCAGAGATCGTCAGGGCTCAGGCAATCAGCCCCAGCATTTT. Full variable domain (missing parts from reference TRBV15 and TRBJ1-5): DAMVIQNPRYQVTQFGKPVTLSCSQTLNHNVMYWYQQKSSQAPKLLFHYYDKDFNNEADTPDNFQSRRPNTSFCFLDIRSPGLGDTAMYLCATSRDRQGSGNQPQHFGDGTRLSIL.

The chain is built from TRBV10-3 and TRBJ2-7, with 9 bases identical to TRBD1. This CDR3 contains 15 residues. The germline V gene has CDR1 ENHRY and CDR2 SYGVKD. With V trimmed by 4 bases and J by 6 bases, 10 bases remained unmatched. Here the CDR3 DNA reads TGTGCCATCAGTGCAACGCTTACAGGGGGCGCCGAGCAGTACTTC. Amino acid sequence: CAISATLTGGAEQYF.

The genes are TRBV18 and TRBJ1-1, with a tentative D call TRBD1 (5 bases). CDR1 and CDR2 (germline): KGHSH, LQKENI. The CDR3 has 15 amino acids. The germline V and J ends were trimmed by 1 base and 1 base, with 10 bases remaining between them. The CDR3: CASSPQGWGNTEAFF. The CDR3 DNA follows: TGTGCCAGCTCACCACAGGGGTGGGGGAACACTGAAGCTTTCTTT.

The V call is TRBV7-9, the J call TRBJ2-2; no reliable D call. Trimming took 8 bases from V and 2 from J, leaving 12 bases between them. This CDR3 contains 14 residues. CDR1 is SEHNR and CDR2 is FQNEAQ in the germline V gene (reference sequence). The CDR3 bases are TGTGCCAGCCATGTACAGAGAAACACCGGGGAGCTGTTTTTT. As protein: CASHVQRNTGELFF.

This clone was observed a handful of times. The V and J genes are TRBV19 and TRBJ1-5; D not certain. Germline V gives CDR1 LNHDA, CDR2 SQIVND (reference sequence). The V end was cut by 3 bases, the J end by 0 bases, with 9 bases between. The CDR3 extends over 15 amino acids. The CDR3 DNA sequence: TGTGCCAGTAGTATTAGGGCTTCTAGCAATCAGCCCCAGCATTTT. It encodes CASSIRASSNQPQHF.

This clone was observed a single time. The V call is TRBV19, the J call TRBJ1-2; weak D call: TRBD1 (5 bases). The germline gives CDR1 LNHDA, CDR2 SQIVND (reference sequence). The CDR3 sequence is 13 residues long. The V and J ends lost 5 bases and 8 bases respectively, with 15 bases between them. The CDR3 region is CASSRRVSGGYTF. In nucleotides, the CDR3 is TGTGCCAGTAGTCGCAGGGTGAGCGGGGGCTACACCTTC.

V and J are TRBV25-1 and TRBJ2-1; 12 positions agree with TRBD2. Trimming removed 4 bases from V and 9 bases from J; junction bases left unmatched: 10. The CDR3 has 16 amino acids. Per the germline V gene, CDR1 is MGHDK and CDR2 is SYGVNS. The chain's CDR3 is CASSAPGLAGRSEQFF. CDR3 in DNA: TGTGCCAGCAGTGCCCCGGGACTAGCGGGTCGAAGTGAGCAGTTCTTC.

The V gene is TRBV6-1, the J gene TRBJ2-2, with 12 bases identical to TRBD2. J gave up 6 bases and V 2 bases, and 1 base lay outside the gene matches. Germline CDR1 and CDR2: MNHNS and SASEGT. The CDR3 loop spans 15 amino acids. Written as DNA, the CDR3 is TGTGCCAGCAGTGAACTAGCGGGGGGGCCCGGGGAGCTGTTTTTT. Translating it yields CASSELAGGPGELFF.

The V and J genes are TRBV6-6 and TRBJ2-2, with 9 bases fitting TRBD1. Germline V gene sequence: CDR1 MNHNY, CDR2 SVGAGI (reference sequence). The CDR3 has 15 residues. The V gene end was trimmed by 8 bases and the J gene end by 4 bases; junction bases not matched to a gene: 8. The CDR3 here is CASQRGQGSTGELFF. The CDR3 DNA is TGTGCCAGCCAGAGGGGACAGGGTTCCACCGGGGAGCTGTTTTTT.

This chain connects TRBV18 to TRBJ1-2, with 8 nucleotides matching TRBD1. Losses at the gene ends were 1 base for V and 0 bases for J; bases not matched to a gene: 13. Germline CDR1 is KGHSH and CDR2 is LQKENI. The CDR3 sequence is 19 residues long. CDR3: CASSPLSQGALEANYGYTF. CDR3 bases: TGTGCCAGCTCACCACTCTCGCAGGGGGCATTAGAGGCTAACTATGGCTACACCTTC.

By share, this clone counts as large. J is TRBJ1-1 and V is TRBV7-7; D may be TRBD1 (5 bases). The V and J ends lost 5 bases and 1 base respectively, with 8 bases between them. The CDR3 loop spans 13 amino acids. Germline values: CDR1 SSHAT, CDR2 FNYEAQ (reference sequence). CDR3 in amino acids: CASSQDRNTEAFF. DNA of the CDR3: TGTGCCAGCAGCCAAGACAGGAACACTGAAGCTTTCTTT. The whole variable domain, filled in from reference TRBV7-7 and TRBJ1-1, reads GAGVSQSPRYKVTKRGQDVTLRCDPISSHATLYWYQQALGQGPEFLTYFNYEAQPDKSGLPSDRFSAERPEGSISTLTIQRTEQRDSAMYRCASSQDRNTEAFFGQGTRLTVV.

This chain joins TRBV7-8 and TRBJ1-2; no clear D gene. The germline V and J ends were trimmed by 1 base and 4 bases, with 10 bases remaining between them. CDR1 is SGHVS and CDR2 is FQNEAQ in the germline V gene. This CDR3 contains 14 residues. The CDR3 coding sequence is TGTGCCAGCAGCTTAGTCGACGGGTTCTATGGCTACACCTTC. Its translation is CASSLVDGFYGYTF. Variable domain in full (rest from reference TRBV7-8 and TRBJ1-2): GAGVSQSPRYKVAKRGQDVALRCDPISGHVSLFWYQQALGQGPEFLTYFQNEAQLDKSGLPSDRFFAERPEGSVSTLKIQRTQQEDSAVYLCASSLVDGFYGYTFGSGTRLTVV.

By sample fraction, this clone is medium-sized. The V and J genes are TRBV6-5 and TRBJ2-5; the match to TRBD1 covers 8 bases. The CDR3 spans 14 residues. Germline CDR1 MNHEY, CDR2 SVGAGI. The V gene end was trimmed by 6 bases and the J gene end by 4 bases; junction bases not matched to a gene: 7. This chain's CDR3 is CASSSDRGGETQYF. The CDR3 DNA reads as TGTGCCAGCAGCTCTGACAGGGGCGGAGAGACCCAGTACTTC.